The 21 T cell receptor beta chains below all came from one sample that was sequenced in a study of control samples from healthy donors and cancer patients. The data were produced by immunoSEQ multiplex PCR, yet TCRdb's version contains in-frame clones alone and is incomplete. The sample carries around 68,000 clones, approximately 88% recorded once. The sequencing input was blood. The receptor source for this set is a man aged 45-60 years in good health.

This chain connects TRBV30 to TRBJ1-5; D is perhaps TRBD1 (6 bases). This CDR3 region has 13 residues. With 2 bases removed from V and 6 bases from J, the gap between germline ends came to 11 bases. In germline, CDR1 is GTSNPN, CDR2 SVGIG (reference sequence). The CDR3 region is CAWSFTGFQPQHF. In nucleotides, the CDR3 is TGTGCCTGGAGTTTTACAGGGTTTCAGCCCCAGCATTTT.

This rearrangement joins TRBV9 to TRBJ2-6; D perhaps matches TRBD2 (5 bases). V was pared by 4 bases and J by 7 bases, with 9 bases between. The CDR3 is made up of 13 amino acids. Germline V gene sequence: CDR1 SGDLS, CDR2 YYNGEE. Written as DNA, the CDR3 is TGTGCCAGCAGCCGGACTTCCGCCAACGTCCTGACTTTC. Its protein is CASSRTSANVLTF. Drawing the rest from reference TRBV9 and TRBJ2-6, the complete variable domain is DSGVTQTPKHLITATGQRVTLRCSPRSGDLSVYWYQQSLDQGLQFLIQYYNGEERAKGNILERFSAQQFPDLHSELNLSSLELGDSALYFCASSRTSANVLTFGAGSRLTVL.

The sample holds one count of this clone. The rearrangement uses TRBV19 and TRBJ2-7, with 11 bases identical to TRBD2. The CDR3 length is 16 residues. Germline CDR1 and CDR2: LNHDA and SQIVND (reference sequence). J was trimmed by 0 bases and V by 1 base; bases with no gene match: 2. The CDR3 loop reads CASSIGTSGPSYEQYF. The CDR3 nucleotides are TGTGCCAGTAGTATAGGGACTAGCGGGCCCTCCTACGAGCAGTACTTC.

The genes are TRBV25-1 and TRBJ1-5, with 9 bases that match TRBD1. The CDR3 has 14 amino acids. With V trimmed by 7 bases and J by 5 bases, 6 bases remained unmatched. In germline, CDR1 is MGHDK, CDR2 SYGVNS. Here the CDR3 reads CASKGQGSHQPQHF. CDR3 nucleotides: TGTGCCAGCAAAGGACAGGGGTCTCATCAGCCCCAGCATTTT. Together with reference TRBV25-1 and TRBJ1-5, the CDR3 gives the full variable domain: EADIYQTPRYLVIGTGKKITLECSQTMGHDKMYWYQQDPGMELHLIHYSYGVNSTEKGDLSSESTVSRIRTEHFPLTLESARPSHTSQYLCASKGQGSHQPQHFGDGTRLSIL.

The rearrangement uses TRBV6-2 or TRBV6-3 and TRBJ2-7; D tentatively fits TRBD1 or TRBD2 (5 bases each). Trimming removed 4 bases at V and 5 bases at J, with 24 bases between. The CDR3 consists of 17 residues. Germline V lookup: CDR1 MNHEY, CDR2 SVGEGT. For the CDR3, the DNA is TGTGCCAGCAGTTCAGGCTTAGAAGGACCGGGGCCCGACGAGCAGTACTTC. It translates to CASSSGLEGPGPDEQYF.

V usage is TRBV18 and J usage is TRBJ2-7; D perhaps matches TRBD1 (6 bases). In germline, CDR1 is KGHSH, CDR2 LQKENI. V lost 3 bases to trimming and J lost 6 bases, with 18 bases between them. The CDR3 is 15 amino acids. This CDR3 is CASSPDGQGSGEQYF. The CDR3 DNA reads as TGTGCCAGCTCACCGGATGGGCAGGGGAGCGGCGAGCAGTACTTC.

V gene TRBV9 combines with J gene TRBJ2-1; 9 bases agree with TRBD2. Trimming at V came to 0 bases and at J to 8 bases, leaving 6 bases not matched to a gene. The CDR3 is 15 residues long. CDR1 and CDR2 from the germline V gene are SGDLS and YYNGEE. The CDR3 nucleotides read TGTGCCAGCAGCGTAGTGGCGGGGGGGGTCCATGAGCAGTTCTTC. Translation gives CASSVVAGGVHEQFF.

This clone appeared a single time. V gene TRBV5-4 combines with J gene TRBJ2-2; 7 nucleotides match TRBD1. Germline-derived CDR1 and CDR2 are SGHNT and YYREEE (reference sequence). The CDR3 consists of 14 residues. Trimming at V came to 5 bases and at J to 10 bases, leaving 11 bases not matched to a gene. The CDR3 loop is CASRDRTGSTELFF. CDR3 DNA sequence: TGTGCCAGCAGAGACCGGACAGGTTCGACGGAGCTGTTTTTT.

This chain links TRBV29-1 with TRBJ2-7; the match to TRBD1 covers 8 bases. CDR1 SQVTM and CDR2 ANQGSEA come from the germline V gene. CDR3 length: 13 residues. Germline trimming cut 4 bases from V and 7 bases from J; bases unmatched to any gene: 9. The CDR3 DNA reads TGCAGCGTTGGGGGGGACAGGCTGCGGGAGCAGTACTTC. Translated, it gives CSVGGDRLREQYF.

This chain links TRBV18 with TRBJ2-1; D call uncertain. Trimming took 4 bases from V and 5 from J, leaving 9 bases between them. The CDR3 is 13 amino acids. The germline CDR1 and CDR2 sequences are KGHSH and LQKENI. DNA of the CDR3: TGTGCCAGCTCACGACCAGCAGACAATGAGCAGTTCTTC. Translating gives CASSRPADNEQFF.

V is TRBV5-4 and J is TRBJ2-6, with 7 positions matching TRBD1. This CDR3 spans 17 amino acids. Germline CDR1 reads SGHNT; CDR2 reads YYREEE (reference sequence). V lost 4 bases and J lost 0; bases outside the gene matches: 7. The CDR3 reads CASSQDRPTSGANVLTF. The CDR3 DNA reads as TGTGCCAGCAGCCAGGACAGGCCCACCTCTGGGGCCAACGTCCTGACTTTC. The entire variable domain, with the rest obtained from reference TRBV5-4 and TRBJ2-6, is as follows: ETGVTQSPTHLIKTRGQQVTLRCSSQSGHNTVSWYQQALGQGPQFIFQYYREEENGRGNFPPRFSGLQFPNYSSELNVNALELDDSALYLCASSQDRPTSGANVLTFGAGSRLTVL.

This clone came up once. The V gene is TRBV28, the J gene TRBJ2-7; 13 bases map to TRBD2. CDR3 length equals 17 residues. Germline V lookup: CDR1 MDHEN, CDR2 SYDVKM. J gave up 5 bases and V 4 bases, and 11 bases lay outside the gene matches. The CDR3 spells CASSSLGTSGTFDEQYF. CDR3 DNA: TGTGCCAGCAGTTCTTTGGGGACTAGCGGGACCTTCGACGAGCAGTACTTC.

The rearrangement links TRBV19 to TRBJ2-5; D possibly matches TRBD1 or TRBD2 (5 bases each). This CDR3 has 15 residues. Germline lookup yields CDR1 LNHDA and CDR2 SQIVND (reference sequence). With 5 bases removed from V and 5 bases from J, the gap between germline ends came to 18 bases. The CDR3 nucleotides read TGTGCCAGTAGTTTTACCGGGACCCCTGGCGAGACCCAGTACTTC. Protein: CASSFTGTPGETQYF.

The chain has TRBV19 and TRBJ2-1; D is ambiguous. CDR1 and CDR2 from the germline V gene are LNHDA and SQIVND (reference sequence). The CDR3 totals 10 residues. V lost 3 bases and J 12 bases, leaving 6 bases between the germline ends. As DNA, the CDR3 is TGTGCCAGTAGTATGGGCAGGCAGTTCTTC. Translating it yields CASSMGRQFF.

The chain employs TRBV11-2 and TRBJ1-2; 7 bases fit TRBD1. Germline CDR1 SGHAT, CDR2 FQNNGV. CDR3 size: 13 residues. J was trimmed by 2 bases and V by 5 bases; bases with no gene match: 2. The CDR3, as DNA: TGTGCCAGCAGCCTGGGACAGAACTATGGCTACACCTTC. Protein product: CASSLGQNYGYTF. Looking up the rest from reference TRBV11-2 and TRBJ1-2 gives the full variable domain: EAGVAQSPRYKIIEKRQSVAFWCNPISGHATLYWYQQILGQGPKLLIQFQNNGVVDDSQLPKDRFSAERLKGVDSTLKIQPAKLEDSAVYLCASSLGQNYGYTFGSGTRLTVV.

This clone came up once. This chain uses TRBV9 with TRBJ1-4; a weak D match, TRBD1 (6 bases). Between the trimmed V and J ends, which lost 4 bases and 8 bases, there was a span of 18 bases. Germline assignment: CDR1 SGDLS and CDR2 YYNGEE. This CDR3 comprises 15 residues. The CDR3 spells CASSPGGGAGEKLFF. For the CDR3, the DNA is TGTGCCAGCAGCCCCGGCGGGGGGGCGGGCGAAAAACTGTTTTTT.

This clone was observed a handful of times. The sample contains more than one DNA sequence encoding this CDR3. The rearrangement joins TRBV25-1 to TRBJ2-3, with 9 bases that match TRBD1. The CDR3 is made up of 14 amino acids. From germline, CDR1 is MGHDK and CDR2 SYGVNS. Germline trimming cut 6 bases from V and 6 bases from J; bases unmatched to any gene: 7. Written as DNA, the CDR3 is TGTGCCAGCAGCCCGACAGGGGGGTCGGATACGCAGTATTTT. It encodes CASSPTGGSDTQYF.

A single count supports this clone. CDR3 region: CAGTAGTSGVRYEQYF. The CDR3 DNA reads as TGTGCCGGAACCGCCGGGACTAGCGGGGTTCGGTACGAGCAGTACTTC. The V and J genes are TRBV30 and TRBJ2-7; 13 bases are a match to TRBD2. The CDR3 covers 16 residues. The J segment lost 4 bases and the V segment lost 8 bases, leaving 14 bases of the junction unmatched. Looked up from germline, CDR1 is GTSNPN and CDR2 is SVGIG (reference sequence).

Note on this clone: One end of the junction is discordant with germline, which a read error may explain. The chain has TRBV7-9 and TRBJ1-1; D is possibly TRBD1 (5 bases). The V gene's germline CDR1 is SEHNR and CDR2 FQNEAQ (reference sequence). The length of the CDR3 is 10 residues. The CDR3 here is CASSLGAAFF. The CDR3 nucleotides are TGTGCCAGCAGTTTAGGGGCAGCTTTCTTT.

The sample holds one count of this clone. The chain joins TRBV5-1 to TRBJ2-7, with D tentatively TRBD1 or TRBD2 (5 bases each). The CDR3 consists of 14 residues. Looked up from germline, CDR1 is SGHRS and CDR2 is YFSETQ. V gave up 4 bases and J gave up 5 bases, with 16 bases separating them. The CDR3 sequence: CASSPLPGRDEQYF. In DNA, the CDR3 is TGCGCCAGCAGCCCCCTTCCGGGACGGGACGAGCAGTACTTC.

This clone appeared a few times. The rearrangement links TRBV18 to TRBJ2-7; D may be TRBD1 or TRBD2 (5 bases each). V lost 2 bases and J lost 6, with 11 bases in between. CDR3 length equals 13 residues. Per the germline V gene, CDR1 is KGHSH and CDR2 is LQKENI. CDR3 nucleotides: TGTGCCAGCTCACCAAGATGGGACGGCGAGCAGTACTTC. It is translated as CASSPRWDGEQYF.